This TCR beta chain was captured by sequencing in a study of T cells in women clearing cervical HPV infection. Study-level points and caveats: It is unknown whether associations predate infection; no effector/memory or HPV-specific sorting.

Genomic DNA, averaging about 1,200 ng per sample, yielded TCR beta CDR3 via immunoSEQ. Generated by immunoSEQ multiplex PCR, the TCRdb table keeps only in-frame clones and is missing some. Seen in this sample are about 21,000 clones; the ten most common clones hold 6%. Turning to this clone: The target antigen is unknown. The read stops 3 residues short of the end of the CDR3; the missing end is completed from the germline J gene.

The CDR3 totals 13 residues. The germline V and J ends were trimmed by 0 bases and 2 bases, with 5 bases remaining between them. Germline CDR1 SGHRS, CDR2 YFSETQ. HPV was found by MY09/MY11 PCR and dot-blot genotyping. The TCR comes from a woman aged 18 to 75 with a cervical HPV16 infection that either progressed to CIN3+ or cleared (not recorded which). The V and J genes are TRBV5-1 and TRBJ1-2, with D unclear. The sequenced sample consisted of blood buffy coat. CDR3 bases read: TGCGCCAGCAGCTTGGGACTCAACTATGGC. Protein sequence: CASSLGLNYG. The full CDR3 sequence reads CASSLGLNYGYTF.